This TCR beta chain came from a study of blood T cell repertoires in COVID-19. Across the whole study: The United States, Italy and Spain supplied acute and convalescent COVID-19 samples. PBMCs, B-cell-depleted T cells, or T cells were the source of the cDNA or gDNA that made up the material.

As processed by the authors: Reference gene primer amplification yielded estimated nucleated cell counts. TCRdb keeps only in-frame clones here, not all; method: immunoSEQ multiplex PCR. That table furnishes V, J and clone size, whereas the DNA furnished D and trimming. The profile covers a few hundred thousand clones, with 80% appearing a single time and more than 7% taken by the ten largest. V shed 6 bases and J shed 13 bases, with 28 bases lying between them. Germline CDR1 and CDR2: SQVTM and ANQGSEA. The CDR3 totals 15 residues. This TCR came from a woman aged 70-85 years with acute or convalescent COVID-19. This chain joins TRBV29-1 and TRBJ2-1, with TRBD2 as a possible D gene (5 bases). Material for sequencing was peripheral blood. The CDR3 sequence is CSVRHRENPPIDQFF. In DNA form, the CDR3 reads TGCAGCGTCAGGCACCGGGAAAATCCTCCAATCGACCAGTTCTTC.